This TCR beta chain was obtained from a study of shared clonotypes between healthy human individuals. Study observations and caveats: Shared across a handful of donors were around 5% of the naive CD4 clonotypes. Relative to memory subsets, naive subsets generally showed larger estimated richness.

The CD4+ fraction was divided into a CD45RA+ naive subset and a CD45RA-negative memory subset. V was clipped by 5 bases and J by 5 bases; unmatched bases: 5. CDR3 length: 13 amino acids. Germline CDR1 and CDR2: SGHRS and YFSETQ. This clone was detected only once. Its target is not known. Only in-frame clones appear in the TCRdb table, and some are missing; sequencing was by immunoSEQ multiplex PCR. The top ten clones hold approximately 0.4% of a sample with a few million clones, more than 80% of them seen once. The sequence was obtained from a man between 18 and 35 years old in good health. Some clones in this sample may be carry-over from other donors' samples. The rearrangement links TRBV5-1 to TRBJ2-7; 9 positions match TRBD2. Input material: naive CD4+ T cells from PBMCs. Regarding subset: CD45RA+ positively selected. As DNA, the CDR3 is TGCGCCAGCAGGCGGGAGGGGAGCAACGAGCAGTACTTC. It translates to CASRREGSNEQYF.